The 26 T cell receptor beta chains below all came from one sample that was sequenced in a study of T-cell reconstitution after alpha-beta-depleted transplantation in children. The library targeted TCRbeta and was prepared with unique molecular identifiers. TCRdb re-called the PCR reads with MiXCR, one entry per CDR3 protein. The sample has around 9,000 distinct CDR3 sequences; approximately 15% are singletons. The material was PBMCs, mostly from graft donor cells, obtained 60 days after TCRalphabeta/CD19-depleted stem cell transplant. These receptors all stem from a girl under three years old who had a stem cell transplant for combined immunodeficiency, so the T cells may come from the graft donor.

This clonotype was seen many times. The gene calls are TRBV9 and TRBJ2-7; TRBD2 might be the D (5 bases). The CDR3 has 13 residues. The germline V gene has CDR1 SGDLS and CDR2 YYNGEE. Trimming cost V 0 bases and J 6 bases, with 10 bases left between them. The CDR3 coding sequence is TGTGCCAGCAGCGTAGTCCTAGCTTCCGAGCAGTACTTC. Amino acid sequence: CASSVVLASEQYF. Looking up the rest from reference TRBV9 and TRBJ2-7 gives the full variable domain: DSGVTQTPKHLITATGQRVTLRCSPRSGDLSVYWYQQSLDQGLQFLIQYYNGEERAKGNILERFSAQQFPDLHSELNLSSLELGDSALYFCASSVVLASEQYFGPGTRLTVT.

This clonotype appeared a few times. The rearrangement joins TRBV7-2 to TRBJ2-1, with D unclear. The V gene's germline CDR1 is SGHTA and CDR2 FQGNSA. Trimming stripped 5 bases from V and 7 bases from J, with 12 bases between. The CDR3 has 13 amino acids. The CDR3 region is CASSLNRMNEQFF. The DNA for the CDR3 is TGTGCCAGCAGCCTAAACCGGATGAATGAGCAGTTCTTC.

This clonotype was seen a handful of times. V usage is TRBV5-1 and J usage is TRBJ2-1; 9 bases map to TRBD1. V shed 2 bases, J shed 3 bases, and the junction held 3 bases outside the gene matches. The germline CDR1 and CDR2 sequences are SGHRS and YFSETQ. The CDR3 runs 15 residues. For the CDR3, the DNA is TGCGCCAGCAGCTTCCCGGGACAGGGCTACAATGAGCAGTTCTTC. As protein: CASSFPGQGYNEQFF.

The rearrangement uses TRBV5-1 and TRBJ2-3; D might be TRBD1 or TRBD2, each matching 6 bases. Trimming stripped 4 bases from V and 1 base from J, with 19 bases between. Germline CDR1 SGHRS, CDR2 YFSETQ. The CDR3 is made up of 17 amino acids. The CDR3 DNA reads TGCGCCAGCAGCCGGGCGGAAGGGGGGATTCGCACAGATACGCAGTATTTT. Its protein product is CASSRAEGGIRTDTQYF.

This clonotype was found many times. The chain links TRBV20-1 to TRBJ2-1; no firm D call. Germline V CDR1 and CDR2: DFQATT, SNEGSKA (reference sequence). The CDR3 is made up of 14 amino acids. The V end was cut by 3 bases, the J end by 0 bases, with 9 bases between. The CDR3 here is CSASGQSSYNEQFF. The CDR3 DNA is TGCAGTGCTAGCGGGCAGAGCTCCTACAATGAGCAGTTCTTC.

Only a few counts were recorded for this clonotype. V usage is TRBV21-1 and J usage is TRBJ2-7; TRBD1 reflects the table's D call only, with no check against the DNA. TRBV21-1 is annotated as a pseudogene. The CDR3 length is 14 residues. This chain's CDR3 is CASIHRGPTYEQYF. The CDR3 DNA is TGTGCCAGCATCCACAGGGGGCCCACCTACGAGCAGTACTTC.

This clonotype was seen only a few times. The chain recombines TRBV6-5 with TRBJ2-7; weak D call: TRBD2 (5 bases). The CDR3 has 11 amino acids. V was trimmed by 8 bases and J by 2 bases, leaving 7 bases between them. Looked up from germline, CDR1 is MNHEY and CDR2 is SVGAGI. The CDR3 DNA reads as TGTGCCAGCGGGAGTACCTACGAGCAGTACTTC. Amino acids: CASGSTYEQYF.

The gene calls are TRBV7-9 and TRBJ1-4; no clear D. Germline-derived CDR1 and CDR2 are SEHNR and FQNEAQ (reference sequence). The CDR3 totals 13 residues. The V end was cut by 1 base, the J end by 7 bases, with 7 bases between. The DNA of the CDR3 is TGTGCCAGCAGCTTAGTGGGAGTTGAAAAACTGTTTTTT. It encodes CASSLVGVEKLFF.

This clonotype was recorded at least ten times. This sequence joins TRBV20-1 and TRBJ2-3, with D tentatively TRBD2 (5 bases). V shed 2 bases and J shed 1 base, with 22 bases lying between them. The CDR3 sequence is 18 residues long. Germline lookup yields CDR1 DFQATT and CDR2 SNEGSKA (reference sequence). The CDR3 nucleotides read TGCAGTGCTAGACGACTTTCCGGGATCCCACGTGGCACAGATACGCAGTATTTT. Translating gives CSARRLSGIPRGTDTQYF.

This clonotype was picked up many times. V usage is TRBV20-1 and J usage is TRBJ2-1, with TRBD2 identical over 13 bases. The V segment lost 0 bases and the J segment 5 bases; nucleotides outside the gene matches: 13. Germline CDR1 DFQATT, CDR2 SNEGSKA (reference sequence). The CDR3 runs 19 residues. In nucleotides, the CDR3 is TGCAGTGCTAGAGATCGCGACAGACTAGCGGGAGGTAGCCACAATGAGCAGTTCTTC. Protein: CSARDRDRLAGGSHNEQFF.

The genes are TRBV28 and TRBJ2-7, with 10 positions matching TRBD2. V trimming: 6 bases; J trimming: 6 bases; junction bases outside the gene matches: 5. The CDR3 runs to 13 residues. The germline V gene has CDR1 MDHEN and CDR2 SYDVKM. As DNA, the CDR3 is TGTGCCAGCAGCCCAATAGCGGGGGGCGAGCAGTACTTC. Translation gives CASSPIAGGEQYF.

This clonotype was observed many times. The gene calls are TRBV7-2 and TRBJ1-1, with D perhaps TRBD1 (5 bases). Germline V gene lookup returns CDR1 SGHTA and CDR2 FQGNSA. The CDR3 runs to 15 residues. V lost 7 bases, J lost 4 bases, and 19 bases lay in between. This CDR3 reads CASTSARGPTTEAFF. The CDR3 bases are TGTGCCAGCACCTCCGCCCGGGGCCCTACCACTGAAGCTTTCTTT.

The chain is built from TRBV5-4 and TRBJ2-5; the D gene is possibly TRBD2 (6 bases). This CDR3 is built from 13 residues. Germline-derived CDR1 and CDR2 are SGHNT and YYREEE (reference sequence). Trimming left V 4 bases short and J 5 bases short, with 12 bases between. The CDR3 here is CASSPSGRETQYF. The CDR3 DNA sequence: TGTGCCAGCAGCCCCAGTGGGAGGGAGACCCAGTACTTC.

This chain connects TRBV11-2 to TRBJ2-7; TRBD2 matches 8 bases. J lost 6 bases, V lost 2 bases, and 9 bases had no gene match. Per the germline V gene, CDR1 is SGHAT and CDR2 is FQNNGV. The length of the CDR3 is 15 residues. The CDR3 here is CASSLSGLGNREQYF. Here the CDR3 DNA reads TGTGCCAGCAGCTTATCGGGACTAGGGAACCGCGAGCAGTACTTC.

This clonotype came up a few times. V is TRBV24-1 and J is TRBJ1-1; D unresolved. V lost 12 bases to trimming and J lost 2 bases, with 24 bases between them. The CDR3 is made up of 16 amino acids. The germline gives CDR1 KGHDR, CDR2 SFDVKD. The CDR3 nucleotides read TGTGCCTCGCGATCCCTTTGTCAGAACAAAAACACTGAAGCTTTCTTT. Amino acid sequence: CASRSLCQNKNTEAFF.

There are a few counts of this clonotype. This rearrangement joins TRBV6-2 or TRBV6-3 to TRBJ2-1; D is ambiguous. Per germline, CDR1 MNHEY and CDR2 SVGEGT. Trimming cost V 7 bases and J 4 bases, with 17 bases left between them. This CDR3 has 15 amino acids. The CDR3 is CASILSDPKYNEQFF. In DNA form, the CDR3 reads TGTGCCAGCATTTTAAGCGATCCGAAGTACAATGAGCAGTTCTTC.

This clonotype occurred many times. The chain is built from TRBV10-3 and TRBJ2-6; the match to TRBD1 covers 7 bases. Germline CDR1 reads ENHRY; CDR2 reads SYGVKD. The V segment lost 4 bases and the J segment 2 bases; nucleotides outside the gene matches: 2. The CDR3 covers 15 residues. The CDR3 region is CAISATGTGANVLTF. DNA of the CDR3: TGTGCCATCAGTGCGACAGGGACTGGGGCCAACGTCCTGACTTTC.

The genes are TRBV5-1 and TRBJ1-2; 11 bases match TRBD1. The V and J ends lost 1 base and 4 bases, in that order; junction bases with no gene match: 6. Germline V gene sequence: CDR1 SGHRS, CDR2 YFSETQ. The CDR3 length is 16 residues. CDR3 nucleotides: TGCGCCAGCAGCTTGCCGAGGACAGGGGGCGCCTATGGCTACACCTTC. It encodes CASSLPRTGGAYGYTF.

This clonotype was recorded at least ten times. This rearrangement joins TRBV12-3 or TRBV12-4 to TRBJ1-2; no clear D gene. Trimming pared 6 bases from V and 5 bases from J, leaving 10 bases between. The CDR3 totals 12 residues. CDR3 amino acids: CASRTVGYGYTF. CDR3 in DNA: TGTGCCAGCAGAACAGTAGGATATGGCTACACCTTC.

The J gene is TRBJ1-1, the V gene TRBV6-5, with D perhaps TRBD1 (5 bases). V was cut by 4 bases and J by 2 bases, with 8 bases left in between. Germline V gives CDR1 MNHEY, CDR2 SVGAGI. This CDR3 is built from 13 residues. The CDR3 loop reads CASSWDFNTEAFF. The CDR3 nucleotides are TGTGCCAGCAGTTGGGACTTTAACACTGAAGCTTTCTTT.

The CDR3 DNA reads TGTGCCAGCAGTCCCCGGGACAGAGGGTATGGCTACACCTTC. Amino acid sequence: CASSPRDRGYGYTF. The chain links TRBV12-3 or TRBV12-4 to TRBJ1-2; 7 nucleotides line up with TRBD1. This CDR3 spans 14 amino acids. V lost 5 bases and J lost 5; bases outside the gene matches: 8.

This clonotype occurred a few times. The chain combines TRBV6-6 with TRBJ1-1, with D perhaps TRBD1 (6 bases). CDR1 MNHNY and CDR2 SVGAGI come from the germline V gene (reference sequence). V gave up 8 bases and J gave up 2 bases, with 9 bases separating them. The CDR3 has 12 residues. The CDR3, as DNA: TGTGCCAGCGGCAGGGGTAACACTGAAGCTTTCTTT. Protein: CASGRGNTEAFF.

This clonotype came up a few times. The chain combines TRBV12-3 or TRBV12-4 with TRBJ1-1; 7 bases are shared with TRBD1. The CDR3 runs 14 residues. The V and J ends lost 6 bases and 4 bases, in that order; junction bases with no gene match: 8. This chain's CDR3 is CASSRQGDVTEAFF. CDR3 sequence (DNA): TGTGCCAGCAGCCGACAGGGCGACGTCACTGAAGCTTTCTTT.

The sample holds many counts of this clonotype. This chain's CDR3 is CSARGPSGDYEQYF. The CDR3 DNA reads TGCAGTGCTAGAGGGCCTAGCGGTGACTACGAGCAGTACTTC. The chain combines TRBV20-1 with TRBJ2-7; TRBD2 matches 7 bases. Per germline, CDR1 DFQATT and CDR2 SNEGSKA (reference sequence). The CDR3 runs 14 residues. Trimming at V came to 1 base and at J to 3 bases, leaving 6 bases not matched to a gene.

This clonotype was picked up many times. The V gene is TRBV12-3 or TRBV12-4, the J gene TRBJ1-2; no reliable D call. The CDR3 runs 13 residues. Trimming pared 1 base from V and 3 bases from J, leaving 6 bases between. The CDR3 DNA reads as TGTGCCAGCAGTTTAGAGGTCGACTATGGCTACACCTTC. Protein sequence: CASSLEVDYGYTF.

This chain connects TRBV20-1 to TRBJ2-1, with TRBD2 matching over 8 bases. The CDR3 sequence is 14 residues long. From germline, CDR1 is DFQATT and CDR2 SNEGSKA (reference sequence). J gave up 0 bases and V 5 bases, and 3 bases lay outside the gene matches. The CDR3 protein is CSAHRGGSYNEQFF. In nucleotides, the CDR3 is TGCAGTGCTCACCGGGGGGGCTCCTACAATGAGCAGTTCTTC.